The rows below give T cell receptor beta chains drawn from one sample of a study of shared clonotypes between healthy human individuals. Sequencing was performed with immunoSEQ multiplex PCR; in TCRdb, only in-frame clones are kept and a portion is missing. The repertoire holds around 510,000 clones, with around 80% as singletons. Sequences were obtained from PBMCs. The receptors were sampled from a woman aged 40 to 50 in good health. Some clones in this sample may be carry-over from other donors' samples. CDR3s include the opening cysteine and the closing phenylalanine or tryptophan. A D gene is named only where the DNA matches it firmly. Where a row states a size, it is once, few, many or the class of an expanded clone; other rows omit it.

v_call	d_call	j_call	clone_size	cdr3_aa	cdr3_nt
TRBV6-5	TRBD1	TRBJ2-2	.	CASSLDRRTGELFF	TGTGCCAGCAGTCTGGACAGGCGGACCGGGGAGCTGTTTTTT
TRBV7-9	TRBD1	TRBJ1-2	few	CASSLSGTEVYGYTF	TGTGCCAGCAGCTTATCCGGGACAGAAGTTTATGGCTACACCTTC
TRBV6-1	TRBD2	TRBJ2-1	.	CASSERLAALTYNEQFF	TGTGCCAGCAGTGAAAGACTAGCGGCTCTAACCTACAATGAGCAGTTCTTC
TRBV7-2	TRBD1	TRBJ2-5	.	CASSLRPPGTGGSETQYF	TGTGCCAGCAGCTTAAGGCCGCCCGGGACAGGGGGGTCCGAGACCCAGTACTTC
TRBV28	.	TRBJ1-2	.	CASSLVDRHYGYTF	TGTGCCAGCAGTTTAGTAGACAGACACTATGGCTACACCTTC
TRBV19	TRBD2	TRBJ2-7	.	CASSIEPGLVFEQYF	TGTGCCAGTAGTATCGAACCGGGACTAGTTTTCGAGCAGTACTTC
TRBV9	.	TRBJ1-2	few	CASSVEGSGYGYGYTF	TGTGCCAGCAGCGTCGAAGGGTCAGGGTATGGCTATGGCTACACCTTC
TRBV7-2	TRBD1	TRBJ1-3	.	CASSLFGQGADTIYF	TGTGCCAGCAGCTTATTCGGACAGGGGGCTGACACCATATATTTT
TRBV2	.	TRBJ2-7	.	CASVGASGSYEQYF	TGTGCCAGCGTGGGGGCTAGTGGCTCCTACGAGCAGTACTTC
TRBV7-9	.	TRBJ1-2	.	CASSPFKAGTDYGYTF	TGTGCCAGCAGTCCCTTTAAGGCAGGAACTGACTATGGCTACACCTTC
TRBV19	TRBD2	TRBJ2-3	.	CASSKGLAGVVDTQYF	TGTGCCAGTAGTAAGGGACTAGCGGGAGTTGTAGATACGCAGTATTTT
TRBV30	.	TRBJ1-6	.	CAWSVLGGPYNSPLHF	TGTGCCTGGAGTGTATTGGGGGGACCGTATAATTCACCCCTCCACTTT
TRBV2	TRBD2	TRBJ2-1	.	CASSPGTSGIPGGFF	TGTGCCAGCAGCCCCGGGACTAGCGGGATCCCCGGGGGGTTCTTC
TRBV7-9	TRBD2	TRBJ2-1	once	CASSLGGLATDEQFF	TGTGCCAGCAGCTTAGGGGGACTAGCCACCGATGAGCAGTTCTTC
TRBV5-1	.	TRBJ2-7	.	CASSFGTTRNEQYF	TGCGCCAGCAGCTTCGGGACCACCCGCAACGAGCAGTACTTC
TRBV29-1	TRBD2	TRBJ2-7	.	CSVVLAGGYEQYF	TGCAGCGTTGTACTTGCGGGAGGATACGAGCAGTACTTC
TRBV6-1	TRBD2	TRBJ2-2	few	CASSERTSGRSGELFF	TGTGCCAGCAGTGAGAGGACTAGCGGGAGATCCGGGGAGCTGTTTTTT
TRBV4-1	TRBD2	TRBJ2-7	.	CASSRGTSGGSEQYF	TGCGCCAGCAGCCGAGGGACTAGCGGGGGGAGTGAGCAGTACTTC
TRBV7-2	.	TRBJ1-3	.	CASSPRQDNSGNTIYF	TGTGCCAGCAGCCCAAGACAGGATAACTCTGGAAACACCATATATTTT
TRBV28	TRBD2	TRBJ2-5	once	CASSLFVAGGQTQYF	TGTGCCAGCAGTTTATTTGTAGCGGGAGGGCAGACCCAGTACTTC
TRBV11-2	.	TRBJ2-5	.	CASSSRGRDTQETQYF	TGTGCCAGCAGCAGCCGCGGGCGGGACACCCAAGAGACCCAGTACTTC
TRBV15	.	TRBJ1-1	.	CATSRDREANTEAFF	TGTGCCACCAGCAGAGATCGGGAGGCGAACACTGAAGCTTTCTTT
TRBV7-9	TRBD2	TRBJ2-7	.	CASSLVAGTSSTEQYF	TGTGCCAGCAGCTTAGTCGCTGGGACTAGCTCTACCGAGCAGTACTTC
TRBV7-3	.	TRBJ1-3	.	CASSLTPGNTIYF	TGTGCCAGCAGCTTGACACCCGGAAACACCATATATTTT
TRBV7-2	TRBD1	TRBJ2-1	.	CASSFDRDNEQFF	TGTGCCAGCAGCTTTGACAGGGACAATGAGCAGTTCTTC
TRBV4-2	TRBD2	TRBJ2-3	.	CASSQVFGGSATDTQYF	TGTGCCAGCAGCCAAGTTTTCGGCGGGAGTGCGACAGATACGCAGTATTTT
TRBV14	.	TRBJ2-5	.	CASSQGVTQYF	TGTGCCAGCAGCCAAGGTGTGACCCAGTACTTC
TRBV5-1	.	TRBJ2-7	.	CASRWTASSYEQYF	TGCGCCAGCAGATGGACGGCAAGCTCCTACGAGCAGTACTTC
TRBV7-2	.	TRBJ2-7	.	CASSLWALSSYEQYF	TGTGCCAGCAGCTTATGGGCACTGAGCTCCTACGAGCAGTACTTC
TRBV4-1	.	TRBJ1-4	.	CASSQVELNEKLLF	TGCGCCAGCAGCCAAGTGGAGCTAAATGAAAAACTGCTTTTT
TRBV18	.	TRBJ1-5	once	CASSPRGNSNQPQHF	TGTGCCAGCTCACCACGAGGAAATAGCAATCAGCCCCAGCATTTT
TRBV9	.	TRBJ2-1	.	CASSVESGGLGEQFF	TGTGCCAGCAGCGTTGAAAGTGGGGGGCTGGGTGAGCAGTTCTTC
TRBV13	.	TRBJ1-2	.	CASSLQGAPFGYTF	TGTGCCAGCAGCTTACAGGGAGCCCCCTTCGGCTACACCTTC
TRBV6-5	TRBD1	TRBJ1-2	.	CASRVRQGSYGYTF	TGTGCCAGCAGAGTTAGACAGGGCTCCTATGGCTACACCTTC
TRBV11-2	.	TRBJ2-7	.	CASSLGPLRGPYEQYF	TGTGCCAGCAGCTTAGGGCCCTTGAGGGGCCCCTACGAGCAGTACTTC
TRBV5-4	.	TRBJ2-5	.	CASSRDPTQETQYF	TGTGCCAGCAGCCGTGACCCAACCCAAGAGACCCAGTACTTC
TRBV28	.	TRBJ1-2	.	CASSSIYGYTF	TGTGCCAGCAGTTCCATCTATGGCTACACCTTC
TRBV2	.	TRBJ1-2	.	CASSERGQTGYTF	TGTGCCAGCAGTGAAAGGGGTCAAACGGGCTACACCTTC
TRBV10-1	.	TRBJ2-7	.	CASSATRTNEQYF	TGCGCCAGCAGTGCGACTAGAACCAACGAGCAGTACTTC
TRBV29-1	TRBD1	TRBJ1-4	once	CSAQGEVEKLFF	TGCAGCGCACAGGGGGAGGTTGAAAAACTGTTTTTT